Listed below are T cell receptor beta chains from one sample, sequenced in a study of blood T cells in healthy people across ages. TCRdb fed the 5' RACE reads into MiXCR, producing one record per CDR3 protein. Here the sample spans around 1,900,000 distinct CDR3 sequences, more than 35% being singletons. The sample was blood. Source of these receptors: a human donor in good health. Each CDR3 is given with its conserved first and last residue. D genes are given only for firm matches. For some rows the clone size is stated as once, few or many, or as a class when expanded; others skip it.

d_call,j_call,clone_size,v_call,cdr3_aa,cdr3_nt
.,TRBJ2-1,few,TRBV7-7,CASSPDHGGYNEQFF,TGTGCCAGCAGCCCCGATCATGGTGGGTATAATGAGCAGTTCTTC
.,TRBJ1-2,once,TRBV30,CAWSLRVGYTF,TGTGCCTGGAGTCTCCGGGTTGGCTACACCTTC
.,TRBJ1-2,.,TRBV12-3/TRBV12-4,CASSLDSGPHGYTF,TGTGCCAGCAGTTTAGATTCGGGGCCCCATGGCTACACCTTC
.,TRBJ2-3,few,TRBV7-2,CASSLGGVVDTQYF,TGTGCCAGCAGCTTAGGCGGGGTTGTAGATACGCAGTATTTT
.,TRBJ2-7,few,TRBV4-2,CASSQSVLATVHEQYF,TGTGCCAGCAGCCAAAGTGTTCTAGCGACCGTCCACGAGCAGTACTTC
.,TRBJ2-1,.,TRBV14,CASSQPWEAEQFF,TGTGCCAGCAGCCAACCGTGGGAGGCTGAGCAGTTCTTC
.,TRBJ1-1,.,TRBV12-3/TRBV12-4,CASSSIGAGEAFF,TGTGCCAGCAGTTCTATTGGGGCCGGTGAAGCTTTCTTT
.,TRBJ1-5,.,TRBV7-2,CASSLQGGNSNQPQHF,TGTGCCAGCAGCTTGCAGGGAGGTAATAGCAATCAGCCCCAGCATTTT
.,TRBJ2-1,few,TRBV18,CASSPATLNEQFF,TGTGCCAGCTCACCGGCCACTCTCAATGAGCAGTTCTTC
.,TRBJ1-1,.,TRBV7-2,CASSQHDRPRNTEAFF,TGTGCCAGCAGCCAACACGACCGGCCCCGCAACACTGAAGCTTTCTTT
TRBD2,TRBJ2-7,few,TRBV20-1,CSARDPLYLPGLERNEQYF,TGCAGTGCTAGAGACCCCCTCTACCTACCGGGACTAGAAAGGAACGAGCAGTACTTC
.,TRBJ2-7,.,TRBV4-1,CASSPRRGAAYEQYF,TGCGCCAGCAGCCCCCGGCGGGGAGCAGCCTACGAGCAGTACTTC
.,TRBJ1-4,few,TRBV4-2,CASSQEPRSNEKLFF,TGTGCCAGCAGCCAAGAGCCCAGGTCTAATGAAAAACTGTTTTTT